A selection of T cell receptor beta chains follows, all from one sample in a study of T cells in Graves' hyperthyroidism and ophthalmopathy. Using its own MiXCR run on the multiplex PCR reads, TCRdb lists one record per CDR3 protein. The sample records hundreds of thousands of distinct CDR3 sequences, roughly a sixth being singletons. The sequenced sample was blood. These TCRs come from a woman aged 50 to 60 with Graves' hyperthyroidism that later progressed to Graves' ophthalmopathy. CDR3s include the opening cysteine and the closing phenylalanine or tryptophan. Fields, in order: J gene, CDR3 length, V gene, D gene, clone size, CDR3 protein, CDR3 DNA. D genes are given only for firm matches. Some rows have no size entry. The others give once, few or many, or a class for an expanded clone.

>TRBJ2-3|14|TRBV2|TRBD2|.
CASSDWEGKDTQYF
TGTGCCAGCAGTGACTGGGAGGGTAAAGATACGCAGTATTTT
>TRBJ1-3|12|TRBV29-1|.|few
CSVTGSGNTIYF
TGCAGCGTTACAGGGTCTGGAAACACCATATATTTT
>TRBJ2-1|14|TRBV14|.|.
CASSQETGRNEQFF
TGTGCCAGCAGCCAAGAGACGGGGAGAAATGAGCAGTTCTTC
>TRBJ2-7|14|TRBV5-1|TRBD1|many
CASSLGQGAKEQYF
TGCGCCAGCAGCTTGGGACAGGGGGCAAAGGAGCAGTACTTC
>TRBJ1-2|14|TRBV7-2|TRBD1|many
CASSPAGGGYGYTF
TGTGCCAGCAGCCCGGCAGGGGGCGGCTATGGCTACACCTTC
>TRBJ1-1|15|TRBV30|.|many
CAWSEPVLGDTEAFF
TGTGCCTGGAGTGAGCCTGTACTCGGGGACACTGAAGCTTTCTTT
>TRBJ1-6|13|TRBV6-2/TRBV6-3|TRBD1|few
CASRDSRNSPLHF
TGTGCCAGCCGGGACAGTCGGAATTCACCCCTCCACTTT
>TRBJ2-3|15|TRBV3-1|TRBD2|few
CASRYSGGSTDTQYF
TGTGCCAGCAGGTATAGCGGGGGGAGCACAGATACGCAGTATTTT
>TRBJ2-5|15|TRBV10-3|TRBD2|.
CAISDSGGAQETQYF
TGTGCCATCAGTGATAGCGGGGGGGCCCAAGAGACCCAGTACTTC
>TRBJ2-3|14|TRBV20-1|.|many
CSARDWAPTDTQYF
TGCAGTGCTAGAGATTGGGCCCCCACAGATACGCAGTATTTT
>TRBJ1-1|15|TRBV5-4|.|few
CASSLWGFSNTEAFF
TGTGCCAGCAGCTTGTGGGGATTTTCGAACACTGAAGCTTTCTTT